These T cell receptor beta chains were read from a single sample in a study of cytomegalovirus exposure and HLA in healthy donors. The assay was immunoSEQ multiplex PCR, and TCRdb's table has in-frame clones only and misses some. The sample has 60,000 to 70,000 clones; approximately 70% are singletons. Sequenced material: PBMCs. These receptors were collected from a man in his forties or fifties in good health and CMV-seropositive. CDR3s include the opening cysteine and the closing phenylalanine or tryptophan. The order of the fields is clone size, J gene, D gene, V gene, CDR3 protein, CDR3 DNA. A D gene is named only where the DNA matches it firmly. Size is stated for part of the rows, as once, few or many counts, or as a class when the clone is expanded.

clone_size: -
j_call: TRBJ2-1
d_call: -
v_call: TRBV6-5
cdr3_aa: CASRTQDRLYNEQFF
cdr3_nt: TGTGCCAGCAGGACCCAAGACAGGCTCTACAATGAGCAGTTCTTC

clone_size: -
j_call: TRBJ1-2
d_call: TRBD1
v_call: TRBV10-3
cdr3_aa: CAIGQQGRGDGYTF
cdr3_nt: TGTGCCATCGGTCAACAGGGGCGCGGGGATGGCTACACCTTC

clone_size: -
j_call: TRBJ2-7
d_call: -
v_call: TRBV10-3
cdr3_aa: CAISGSGQGYEQYF
cdr3_nt: TGTGCCATCAGTGGGTCGGGCCAGGGCTACGAGCAGTACTTC

clone_size: -
j_call: TRBJ1-5
d_call: -
v_call: TRBV7-2
cdr3_aa: CASSLGSVNQPQHF
cdr3_nt: TGTGCCAGCAGCTTAGGGTCGGTCAATCAGCCCCAGCATTTT

clone_size: -
j_call: TRBJ2-5
d_call: TRBD1
v_call: TRBV10-3
cdr3_aa: CAIRIDRGGKTQYF
cdr3_nt: TGTGCCATCAGGATAGACAGGGGAGGAAAGACCCAGTACTTC

clone_size: -
j_call: TRBJ2-7
d_call: -
v_call: TRBV7-9
cdr3_aa: CSSGRFYEQYF
cdr3_nt: TGTTCCAGCGGGCGATTCTACGAGCAGTACTTC

clone_size: once
j_call: TRBJ2-5
d_call: TRBD2
v_call: TRBV5-6
cdr3_aa: CASIFGLAGSKETQYF
cdr3_nt: TGTGCCAGCATCTTCGGCCTAGCGGGATCCAAAGAGACCCAGTACTTC

clone_size: -
j_call: TRBJ1-2
d_call: TRBD1
v_call: TRBV29-1
cdr3_aa: CSVEDSGGGYTF
cdr3_nt: TGCAGCGTTGAAGATTCAGGGGGGGGCTACACCTTC

clone_size: -
j_call: TRBJ2-1
d_call: TRBD1
v_call: TRBV9
cdr3_aa: CASSAPNRGSRNEQFF
cdr3_nt: TGTGCCAGCAGCGCCCCAAACAGGGGGAGTAGGAATGAGCAGTTCTTC

clone_size: -
j_call: TRBJ2-7
d_call: -
v_call: TRBV25-1
cdr3_aa: CASSGSTGPGSYEQYF
cdr3_nt: TGTGCCAGCAGTGGATCGACAGGCCCGGGCTCCTACGAGCAGTACTTC

clone_size: -
j_call: TRBJ2-5
d_call: -
v_call: TRBV27
cdr3_aa: CASSSVTSRETQYF
cdr3_nt: TGTGCCAGCAGTTCCGTCACTAGTAGAGAGACCCAGTACTTC

clone_size: few
j_call: TRBJ1-6
d_call: TRBD1
v_call: TRBV5-6
cdr3_aa: CASSFYRGRGLFNSPLHF
cdr3_nt: TGTGCCAGCAGCTTTTACAGGGGGCGCGGGTTGTTCAATTCACCCCTCCACTTT

clone_size: -
j_call: TRBJ2-2
d_call: TRBD1
v_call: TRBV30
cdr3_aa: CAWSRDRANTGELFF
cdr3_nt: TGTGCCTGGAGTAGGGACAGGGCGAACACCGGGGAGCTGTTTTTT

clone_size: -
j_call: TRBJ2-3
d_call: TRBD2
v_call: TRBV9
cdr3_aa: CASSFSGRASTDTQYF
cdr3_nt: TGTGCCAGCAGCTTCAGCGGGAGGGCGAGCACAGATACGCAGTATTTT

clone_size: -
j_call: TRBJ2-6
d_call: TRBD1
v_call: TRBV5-4
cdr3_aa: CASSPPGQGLSGANVLTF
cdr3_nt: TGTGCCAGCAGCCCACCGGGACAGGGACTCTCTGGGGCCAACGTCCTGACTTTC

clone_size: once
j_call: TRBJ2-5
d_call: -
v_call: TRBV6-5
cdr3_aa: CASSYQGGEQYF
cdr3_nt: TGTGCCAGCAGTTATCAAGGTGGAGAGCAGTACTTC

clone_size: -
j_call: TRBJ2-5
d_call: -
v_call: TRBV5-3
cdr3_aa: CARSLAGAIETQYF
cdr3_nt: TGTGCCAGAAGCTTGGCGGGAGCGATAGAGACCCAGTACTTC

clone_size: few
j_call: TRBJ1-2
d_call: TRBD1
v_call: TRBV28
cdr3_aa: CASSFWTGGKNYGYTF
cdr3_nt: TGTGCCAGCAGTTTCTGGACAGGGGGAAAGAACTATGGCTACACCTTC

clone_size: -
j_call: TRBJ2-5
d_call: TRBD2
v_call: TRBV7-6
cdr3_aa: CASSSRLAGIGWETQYF
cdr3_nt: TGTGCCAGCAGCTCAAGACTAGCGGGGATAGGGTGGGAGACCCAGTACTTC